The source of this T cell receptor beta chain is a study of T cell responses to AZD1222 COVID-19 vaccine. As for the study in general: Pooled in the analysis were second doses at about 4 or about 12 weeks.

Data came from immunoSEQ multiplex PCR; TCRdb stores just in-frame clones and leaves some out. Seen here are 60,000 to 75,000 clones, around nine tenths observed once, and the top ten hold approximately 5.4%. V lost 5 bases, J lost 10 bases, and 19 bases lay in between. Germline CDR1 and CDR2: SGHRS and YFSETQ. There are 15 residues in the CDR3. The specimen comprised peripheral blood, sampled on day 0 of AZD1222 vaccination. This TCR was sampled from an adult in good health. The V and J genes are TRBV5-1 and TRBJ1-6; TRBD1 is a possible D gene (6 bases). CDR3 amino acids: CASSSTGIGGSPLHF. The CDR3 DNA sequence: TGCGCCAGCAGTTCCACAGGGATTGGAGGGTCACCCCTCCACTTT.